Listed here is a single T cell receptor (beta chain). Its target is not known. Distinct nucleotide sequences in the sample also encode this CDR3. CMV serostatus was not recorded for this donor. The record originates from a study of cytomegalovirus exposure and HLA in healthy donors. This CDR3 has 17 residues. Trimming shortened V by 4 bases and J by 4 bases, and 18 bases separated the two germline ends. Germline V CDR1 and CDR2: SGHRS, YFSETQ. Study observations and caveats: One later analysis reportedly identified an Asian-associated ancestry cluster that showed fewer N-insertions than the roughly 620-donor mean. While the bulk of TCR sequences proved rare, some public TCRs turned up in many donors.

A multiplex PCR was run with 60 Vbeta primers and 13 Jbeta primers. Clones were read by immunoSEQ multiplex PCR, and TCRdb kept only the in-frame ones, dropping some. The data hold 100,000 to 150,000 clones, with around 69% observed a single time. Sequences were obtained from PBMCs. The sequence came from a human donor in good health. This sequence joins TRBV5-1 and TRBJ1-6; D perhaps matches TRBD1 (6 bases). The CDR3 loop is CASSLEGQHGYNSPLHF. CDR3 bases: TGCGCCAGCAGCCTGGAAGGACAGCACGGGTATAATTCACCCCTCCACTTT.